A single sample gave rise to the 21 T cell receptor beta chains below, sequenced in a study of blood T cell repertoires in COVID-19. TCRdb's table, derived via immunoSEQ multiplex PCR, lists solely in-frame clones and lacks some. Of some 120,000 clones in the sample, over 65% were seen once. Material: peripheral blood. Source of these receptors: a man in his sixties with acute or convalescent COVID-19.

The chain combines TRBV18 with TRBJ1-1, with no clear D. Germline V lookup: CDR1 KGHSH, CDR2 LQKENI. The CDR3 consists of 15 residues. The germline V and J ends were trimmed by 3 bases and 5 bases, with 16 bases remaining between them. In DNA form, the CDR3 reads TGTGCCAGCTCACCGCCGGCCAGGAGGGATACTGAAGCTTTCTTT. This sequence encodes CASSPPARRDTEAFF.

The gene calls are TRBV28 and TRBJ1-3; D possibly corresponds to TRBD1 (5 bases). Germline V lookup: CDR1 MDHEN, CDR2 SYDVKM. The V end was cut by 6 bases, the J end by 3 bases, with 18 bases between. The CDR3 is 16 amino acids. The CDR3 coding sequence is TGTGCCAGCAGCGTGTATGGGGCAGATCTTGGAAACACCATATATTTT. This sequence encodes CASSVYGADLGNTIYF.

The rearrangement uses TRBV7-6 and TRBJ2-7; 11 nucleotides agree with TRBD2. The V gene's germline CDR1 is SGHVS and CDR2 FNYEAQ. The trim removed 3 bases at V and 3 bases at J, leaving 7 bases unmatched. CDR3 size: 16 residues. CDR3 coding DNA: TGTGCCAGCAGCTTGGCCGGGACTAGCGGAGGCTACGAGCAGTACTTC. The encoded protein is CASSLAGTSGGYEQYF.

The rearrangement joins TRBV21-1 to TRBJ2-1; TRBD2, the D gene given by the table, was not confirmed from the DNA. TRBV21-1 is labeled a pseudogene. The CDR3 sequence is 17 residues long. The CDR3 sequence: CASSTPRASGSRDEQFF. The CDR3 DNA sequence: TGTGCCAGCAGCACCCCCAGGGCTAGCGGGAGTCGGGATGAGCAGTTCTTC.

The DNA for the CDR3 is TGTGCCAGCAGTCTCGACAGGCTTGAAGCTTTCTTT. Its protein product is CASSLDRLEAFF. The genes are TRBV2 and TRBJ1-1, with D possibly TRBD1 on 6 matching bases. The germline V gene has CDR1 SNHLY and CDR2 FYNNEI. CDR3 length equals 12 residues. V dropped 5 bases and J dropped 7 bases, with 11 bases sitting between them.

This clone is a singleton in its sample. The genes are TRBV28 and TRBJ1-6; D not resolved. Between the trimmed V and J ends, which lost 5 bases and 7 bases, there was a span of 6 bases. CDR1 is MDHEN and CDR2 is SYDVKM in the germline V gene. CDR3 length: 12 residues. CDR3 region: CASSGGNSPLHF. In DNA form, the CDR3 reads TGTGCCAGCAGTGGCGGGAATTCACCCCTCCACTTT.

This clone occurred once. The chain carries TRBV28 and TRBJ1-1; 11 bases are a match to TRBD1. CDR3 length equals 14 residues. With 8 bases clipped from V and 3 bases from J, the junction kept 5 bases outside the gene matches. CDR1 and CDR2 from the germline V gene are MDHEN and SYDVKM. The CDR3 loop is CASWDRGTDTEAFF. The CDR3 DNA reads TGTGCCAGCTGGGACAGGGGGACGGACACTGAAGCTTTCTTT. Variable domain in full (rest from reference TRBV28 and TRBJ1-1): DVKVTQSSRYLVKRTGEKVFLECVQDMDHENMFWYRQDPGLGLRLIYFSYDVKMKEKGDIPEGYSVSREKKERFSLILESASTNQTSMYLCASWDRGTDTEAFFGQGTRLTVV.

This clone was picked up a small number of times. The chain links TRBV6-5 to TRBJ1-2; TRBD1 aligns across 8 bases. CDR1 and CDR2 from the germline V gene are MNHEY and SVGAGI. J lost 5 bases, V lost 5 bases, and 10 bases had no gene match. The CDR3 spans 15 residues. The CDR3 sequence: CASSPRGQARYGYTF. CDR3 nucleotide sequence: TGTGCCAGCAGTCCTAGGGGACAGGCTAGGTATGGCTACACCTTC.

This chain connects TRBV6-6 to TRBJ2-6; 8 bases match TRBD1. V was clipped by 5 bases and J by 0 bases; unmatched bases: 6. The CDR3 contains 17 residues. Germline V gene sequence: CDR1 MNHNY, CDR2 SVGAGI (reference sequence). CDR3 sequence: CASSLGTGSSGANVLTF. For the CDR3, the DNA is TGTGCCAGCAGTCTCGGGACAGGTAGCTCTGGGGCCAACGTCCTGACTTTC.

V is TRBV28 and J is TRBJ2-1; 7 nucleotides line up with TRBD2. Trimming took 6 bases from V and 9 from J; bases not matched to a gene: 14. The CDR3 runs 15 residues. CDR1 is MDHEN and CDR2 is SYDVKM in the germline V gene. Here the CDR3 DNA reads TGTGCCAGCAGCCGTTTGGCGGGAGCGGACCCTGAGCAGTTCTTC. Amino acids: CASSRLAGADPEQFF.

The CDR3 sequence is CASRFHQRERDEQFF. CDR3 nucleotide sequence: TGTGCCAGTAGATTCCACCAGCGGGAGAGGGATGAGCAGTTCTTC. The chain has TRBV19 and TRBJ2-1; 8 bases fit TRBD2. The J segment lost 8 bases and the V segment lost 6 bases, leaving 12 bases of the junction unmatched. CDR3 length: 15 amino acids. CDR1 LNHDA and CDR2 SQIVND come from the germline V gene (reference sequence).

The rearrangement links TRBV9 to TRBJ2-2; 14 bases fit TRBD2. CDR3 size: 17 residues. J gave up 4 bases and V 5 bases, and 7 bases lay outside the gene matches. Germline V CDR1 and CDR2: SGDLS, YYNGEE. This CDR3 is CASRGTSGRFGTGELFF. The CDR3 DNA reads TGTGCCAGCAGGGGGACTAGCGGGAGATTTGGCACCGGGGAGCTGTTTTTT. Using reference TRBV9 and TRBJ2-2 for the parts outside the CDR3, the full variable domain is DSGVTQTPKHLITATGQRVTLRCSPRSGDLSVYWYQQSLDQGLQFLIQYYNGEERAKGNILERFSAQQFPDLHSELNLSSLELGDSALYFCASRGTSGRFGTGELFFGEGSRLTVL.

The chain employs TRBV19 and TRBJ2-3, with 14 nucleotides matching TRBD2. V was clipped by 5 bases and J by 5 bases; unmatched bases: 12. Germline V CDR1 and CDR2: LNHDA, SQIVND (reference sequence). The CDR3 length is 18 residues. The CDR3 DNA reads as TGTGCCAGTAGTCCCCAGACTAGCGGGAGGGCCCGTGGAGATACGCAGTATTTT. Protein product: CASSPQTSGRARGDTQYF.

V gene TRBV4-1 combines with J gene TRBJ1-4, with TRBD1 identical over 12 bases. The CDR3 has 14 amino acids. CDR1 is MGHRA, CDR2 YSYEKL, per germline. Trimming removed 4 bases from V and 7 bases from J; junction bases left unmatched: 1. The CDR3 protein is CASSPGQGAEKLFF. In DNA, the CDR3 is TGCGCCAGCAGCCCGGGACAGGGGGCTGAAAAACTGTTTTTT.

The table lists this clone with a count of one. The chain recombines TRBV7-2 with TRBJ2-1; 9 bases match TRBD2. With V trimmed by 4 bases and J by 4 bases, 8 bases remained unmatched. The CDR3 length is 16 residues. Per the germline V gene, CDR1 is SGHTA and CDR2 is FQGNSA. CDR3 bases: TGTGCCAGCAGCTCGAGAGCGGGAGGAACATACAATGAGCAGTTCTTC. Its translation: CASSSRAGGTYNEQFF.

The J gene is TRBJ1-6, the V gene TRBV2; no clear D gene. Germline V gives CDR1 SNHLY, CDR2 FYNNEI. Trimming removed 3 bases at V and 4 bases at J, with 4 bases between. The CDR3 sequence is 13 residues long. The CDR3 protein is CASSDSYNSPLHF. The CDR3 DNA sequence: TGTGCCAGCAGTGACAGTTATAATTCACCCCTCCACTTT.

The rearrangement links TRBV20-1 to TRBJ2-7, with D perhaps matching TRBD1 (6 bases). CDR3 length: 11 amino acids. V was cut by 8 bases and J by 4 bases, with 12 bases left in between. CDR1 and CDR2 from the germline V gene are DFQATT and SNEGSKA (reference sequence). The DNA of the CDR3 is TGCAGTTGGACAGACGGGTACGAGCAGTACTTC. It specifies CSWTDGYEQYF.

This chain joins TRBV6-2 or TRBV6-3 and TRBJ2-5, with D perhaps TRBD1 (5 bases). Trimming left V 2 bases short and J 4 bases short, with 14 bases between. Germline CDR1 MNHEY, CDR2 SVGEGT. This CDR3 is built from 15 residues. This CDR3 reads CASSYRTLRGETQYF. As DNA, the CDR3 is TGTGCCAGCAGTTACCGCACTCTTAGGGGAGAGACCCAGTACTTC.

Written as DNA, the CDR3 is TGTGCCAGCAGCCCCCCGGGGGACGCCTATGGCTACACCTTC. This codes for CASSPPGDAYGYTF. The gene calls are TRBV7-2 and TRBJ1-2, with a possible D match to TRBD1 (5 bases). V was cut by 5 bases and J by 4 bases, with 14 bases left in between. The CDR3 is made up of 14 amino acids. Germline-derived CDR1 and CDR2 are SGHTA and FQGNSA.

This clone was observed a handful of times. The rearrangement links TRBV6-6 to TRBJ1-5; 10 positions match TRBD1. CDR3 size: 15 residues. With 4 bases clipped from V and 0 bases from J, the junction kept 0 bases outside the gene matches. Germline V lookup: CDR1 MNHNY, CDR2 SVGAGI (reference sequence). In DNA form, the CDR3 reads TGTGCCAGCAGTTGGACAGGGGGTAGCAATCAGCCCCAGCATTTT. It yields the protein CASSWTGGSNQPQHF.

This clone showed up just a few times. The V call is TRBV28, the J call TRBJ1-1; possibly TRBD1 for D (6 bases). The CDR3 runs 16 residues. V lost 7 bases and J 3 bases, leaving 21 bases between the germline ends. Germline lookup yields CDR1 MDHEN and CDR2 SYDVKM. The chain's CDR3 is CASTLGLGARYTEAFF. CDR3 DNA sequence: TGTGCCAGCACCCTAGGTCTGGGGGCGCGGTACACTGAAGCTTTCTTT.